The entry that follows covers one TCR beta chain sequence. The method was immunoSEQ multiplex PCR; TCRdb's version includes in-frame clones alone and lacks a portion of them. The data show 120,000 or so clones, about nine tenths seen once. This sample was included in a study of T cell responses to AZD1222 COVID-19 vaccine. CDR1 GTSNPN and CDR2 SVGIG come from the germline V gene (reference sequence). The V and J ends lost 2 bases and 1 base respectively, with 12 bases between them. The CDR3 has 16 residues. The sequence was obtained from an adult in good health. The chain is built from TRBV30 and TRBJ2-6; D is undetermined. The sample here was peripheral blood, taken on day 0 of AZD1222 vaccination. The CDR3 nucleotides read TGTGCCTGGAGTTTACCACAAAGATCTGGGGCCAACGTCCTGACTTTC. Its protein product is CAWSLPQRSGANVLTF.